This entry features one T cell receptor beta chain sequence. The antigen is not known. The germline V gene encodes CDR1 SEHNR and CDR2 FQNEAQ (reference sequence). This CDR3 spans 14 amino acids. Trimming removed 1 base from V and 3 bases from J, with 9 bases in between. This entry belongs to a study of T cell responses to AZD1222 COVID-19 vaccine. General study results and limits: Clonal diversity may have been underestimated, and the donors were mostly white British, with more females than males. Compared with day 0, the breadth and depth of the Spike-specific TCR repertoire rose significantly after two doses of AZD1222.

The assay was immunoSEQ multiplex PCR, and TCRdb's table has in-frame clones only and misses some. The sample lists 110,000 to 150,000 clones, roughly 90% occurring once. The specimen comprised peripheral blood, sampled on day 0 of AZD1222 vaccination. This receptor was identified in an adult in good health. The chain uses TRBV7-9 and TRBJ2-5, with a weak D call TRBD2 (6 bases). This CDR3 is CASSLELAKETQYF. DNA of the CDR3: TGTGCCAGCAGCTTAGAGCTAGCGAAAGAGACCCAGTACTTC.